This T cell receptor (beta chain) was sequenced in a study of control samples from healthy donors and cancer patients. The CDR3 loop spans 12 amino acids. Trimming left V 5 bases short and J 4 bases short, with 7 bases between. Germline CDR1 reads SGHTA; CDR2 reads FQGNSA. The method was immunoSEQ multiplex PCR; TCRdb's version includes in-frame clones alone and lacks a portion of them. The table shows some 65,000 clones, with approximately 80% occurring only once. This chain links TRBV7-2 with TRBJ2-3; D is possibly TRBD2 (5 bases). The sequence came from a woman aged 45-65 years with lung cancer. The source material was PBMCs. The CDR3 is CASSAGADTQYF. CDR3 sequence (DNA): TGTGCCAGCAGCGCCGGGGCAGATACGCAGTATTTT.